These 16 T cell receptor beta chains came from one sample sequenced in a study of CD8+ T cells in alopecia areata. Stated treatment: oral pan-JAK inhibitor, 5-10 mg twice daily. Extraction of RNA preceded its reverse transcription into cDNA, which served as the sequencing template. Measured with immunoSEQ multiplex PCR; TCRdb has only the in-frame clones, and not every one. Among under 200,000 clones, 50% to 70% were seen once, and the ten largest hold over 0.85%. The source was CD4+ T cells sorted from blood, collected at week 4, from a patient treated with tofacitinib. These receptors all stem from a human donor with alopecia areata.

V usage is TRBV27 and J usage is TRBJ2-7; unclear D gene. Germline-derived CDR1 and CDR2 are MNHEY and SMNVEV (reference sequence). The CDR3 has 14 residues. Trimming took 6 bases from V and 0 from J, leaving 12 bases between them. The CDR3 loop is CASRKNRFSYEQYF. CDR3 nucleotides: TGTGCCAGCAGAAAAAATCGATTCTCCTACGAGCAGTACTTC.

Note on this clone: Other DNA sequences in this specimen translate into the identical CDR3. The rearrangement uses TRBV5-1 and TRBJ2-5; D ambiguous. This CDR3 has 11 residues. Germline V CDR1 and CDR2: SGHRS, YFSETQ. Trimming removed 1 base at V and 5 bases at J, with 3 bases between. The CDR3 sequence: CASSLQETQYF. CDR3 sequence (DNA): TGCGCCAGCAGCTTGCAGGAGACCCAGTACTTC.

The chain carries TRBV25-1 and TRBJ2-7; possible D gene TRBD1, 6 bases. V was cut by 5 bases and J by 7 bases, with 15 bases left in between. CDR3 size: 13 residues. From germline, CDR1 is MGHDK and CDR2 SYGVNS. CDR3 DNA sequence: TGTGCCAGCAGTTTAACAGGGTTGAGAGAGCAGTACTTC. Protein sequence: CASSLTGLREQYF.

This clone was recorded only once. The genes are TRBV29-1 and TRBJ2-3; D not certain. This CDR3 has 13 residues. Germline V gives CDR1 SQVTM, CDR2 ANQGSEA. V was clipped by 2 bases and J by 5 bases, with 11 bases between them. This CDR3 reads CSVESESRDTQYF. Written as DNA, the CDR3 is TGCAGCGTTGAATCAGAATCTCGAGATACGCAGTATTTT.

The rearrangement uses TRBV15 and TRBJ2-7, with a possible D match to TRBD2 (6 bases). Trimming took off 1 base at V and 3 bases at J, with 13 bases between the two ends. The germline CDR1 and CDR2 sequences are LNHNV and YYDKDF (reference sequence). The CDR3 consists of 15 residues. The CDR3 nucleotides read TGTGCCACCAGCAGAGGTTTCGGGGGAAACTACGAGCAGTACTTC. The encoded protein is CATSRGFGGNYEQYF.

The genes are TRBV4-2 and TRBJ2-3, with 12 bases aligning to TRBD2. Germline V gene lookup returns CDR1 LGHNA and CDR2 YNFKEQ. V shed 3 bases, J shed 4 bases, and the junction held 8 bases outside the gene matches. The CDR3 runs 17 residues. This chain's CDR3 is CASSQEGLAGLSDTQYF. The CDR3, as DNA: TGTGCCAGCAGCCAGGAAGGACTAGCGGGACTCTCAGATACGCAGTATTTT.

The chain recombines TRBV2 with TRBJ2-3, with TRBD2 identical over 13 bases. CDR3 length: 14 residues. V gave up 8 bases and J gave up 1 base; unmatched junction bases: 0. Germline-derived CDR1 and CDR2 are SNHLY and FYNNEI. Written as DNA, the CDR3 is TGTGCCAGCGGACTAGCGGGGGGCACAGATACGCAGTATTTT. It specifies CASGLAGGTDTQYF.

DNA of the CDR3: TGCAGCGCGAGGACGGCTAGCACAGATACGCAGTATTTT. Its translation is CSARTASTDTQYF. V usage is TRBV29-1 and J usage is TRBJ2-3; D is undetermined. This CDR3 region has 13 residues. The V end lost 7 bases, the J end lost 0 bases, and 11 bases lay between the germline ends. Germline V gene sequence: CDR1 SQVTM, CDR2 ANQGSEA.

V usage is TRBV7-2 and J usage is TRBJ2-4; TRBD2 matches 12 bases. Germline-derived CDR1 and CDR2 are SGHTA and FQGNSA. V gave up 5 bases and J gave up 7 bases; unmatched junction bases: 3. The CDR3 has 14 amino acids. CDR3 coding DNA: TGTGCCAGCAGCCCTAGCGGGGGGGCCAACATTCAGTACTTC. This encodes CASSPSGGANIQYF. Using reference TRBV7-2 and TRBJ2-4 for the parts outside the CDR3, the full variable domain is GAGVSQSPSNKVTEKGKDVELRCDPISGHTALYWYRQSLGQGLEFLIYFQGNSAPDKSGLPSDRFSAERTGGSVSTLTIQRTQQEDSAVYLCASSPSGGANIQYFGAGTRLSVL.

This chain links TRBV29-1 with TRBJ2-5; D might be TRBD2 (5 bases). This CDR3 spans 16 amino acids. Germline values: CDR1 SQVTM, CDR2 ANQGSEA. With 0 bases removed from V and 5 bases from J, the gap between germline ends came to 19 bases. CDR3 sequence reads: CSVEDPKSRGGETQYF. The CDR3 bases are TGCAGCGTTGAAGATCCCAAGAGCCGGGGTGGGGAGACCCAGTACTTC.

This clone was observed once. The CDR3, as DNA: TGTGCCAGCAGCCAAGGACCTTTTGAGGGGGATACCCAGTACTTC. Its translation is CASSQGPFEGDTQYF. The chain is built from TRBV4-2 and TRBJ2-5, with D perhaps matching TRBD1 (6 bases). Germline V gene lookup returns CDR1 LGHNA and CDR2 YNFKEQ. The CDR3 sequence is 15 residues long. With 1 base removed from V and 8 bases from J, the gap between germline ends came to 17 bases.

The table lists this clone with a count of one. The V gene is TRBV29-1, the J gene TRBJ1-1; D gene unclear. The V gene lost 3 bases and the J gene lost 11 bases, with 13 bases spanning the gap. The CDR3 has 11 amino acids. CDR1 is SQVTM, CDR2 ANQGSEA, per germline. CDR3 residues: CSVEAELRAFF. For the CDR3, the DNA is TGCAGCGTTGAGGCGGAACTTCGGGCTTTCTTT.

This sequence joins TRBV30 and TRBJ1-1, with TRBD1 as a possible D gene (6 bases). There are 13 residues in the CDR3. Per the germline V gene, CDR1 is GTSNPN and CDR2 is SVGIG (reference sequence). The V gene lost 5 bases and the J gene lost 4 bases, with 14 bases spanning the gap. CDR3 residues: CAWCTQGGTEAFF. The CDR3 DNA follows: TGTGCCTGGTGTACACAGGGAGGCACTGAAGCTTTCTTT. Based on the CDR3 plus reference TRBV30 and TRBJ1-1, the full variable domain is SQTIHQWPATLVQPVGSPLSLECTVEGTSNPNLYWYRQAAGRGLQLLFYSVGIGQISSEVPQNLSASRPQDRQFILSSKKLLLSDSGFYLCAWCTQGGTEAFFGQGTRLTVV.

The J gene is TRBJ2-3, the V gene TRBV9; the match to TRBD2 covers 11 bases. CDR3 size: 16 residues. With 2 bases clipped from V and 6 bases from J, the junction kept 8 bases outside the gene matches. CDR1 SGDLS and CDR2 YYNGEE come from the germline V gene. In DNA form, the CDR3 reads TGTGCCAGCAGCGTTGGTAGCGGGGGGGCCACGGATACGCAGTATTTT. It translates to CASSVGSGGATDTQYF.

This chain links TRBV29-1 with TRBJ2-3, with D unclear. The V and J ends lost 7 bases and 4 bases respectively, with 9 bases between them. Per the germline V gene, CDR1 is SQVTM and CDR2 is ANQGSEA. CDR3 size: 11 residues. In DNA, the CDR3 is TGCAGCGCCGACTGGTCAGATACGCAGTATTTT. The encoded protein is CSADWSDTQYF.

The J gene is TRBJ2-5, the V gene TRBV30; D might be TRBD1 (6 bases). Trimming took 2 bases from V and 9 from J, leaving 16 bases between them. The CDR3 consists of 13 residues. The germline V gene encodes CDR1 GTSNPN and CDR2 SVGIG (reference sequence). CDR3 protein: CAWSQGLNRAQYF. CDR3 DNA sequence: TGTGCCTGGAGTCAGGGGCTCAATAGGGCCCAGTACTTC.